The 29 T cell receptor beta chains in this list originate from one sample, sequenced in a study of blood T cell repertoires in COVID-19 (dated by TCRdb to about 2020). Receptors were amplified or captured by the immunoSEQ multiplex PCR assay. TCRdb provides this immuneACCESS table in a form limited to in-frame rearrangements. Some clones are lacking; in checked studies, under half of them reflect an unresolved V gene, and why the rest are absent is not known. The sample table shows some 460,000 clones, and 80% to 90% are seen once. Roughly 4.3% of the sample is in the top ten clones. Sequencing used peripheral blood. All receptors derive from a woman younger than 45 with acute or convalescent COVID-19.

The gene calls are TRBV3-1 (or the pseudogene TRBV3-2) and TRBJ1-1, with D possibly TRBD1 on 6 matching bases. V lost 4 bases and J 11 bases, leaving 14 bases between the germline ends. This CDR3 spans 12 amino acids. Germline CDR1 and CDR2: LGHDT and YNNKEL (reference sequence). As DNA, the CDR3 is TGTGCCAGCAGCCCCCAGGGTAGGGGGGCTTTCTTT. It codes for CASSPQGRGAFF.

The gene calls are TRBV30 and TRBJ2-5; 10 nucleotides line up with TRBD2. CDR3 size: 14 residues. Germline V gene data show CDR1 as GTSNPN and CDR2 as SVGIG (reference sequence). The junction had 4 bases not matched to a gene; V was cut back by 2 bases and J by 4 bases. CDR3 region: CAWSWASGGETQYF. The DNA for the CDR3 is TGTGCCTGGAGTTGGGCTAGCGGGGGAGAGACCCAGTACTTC.

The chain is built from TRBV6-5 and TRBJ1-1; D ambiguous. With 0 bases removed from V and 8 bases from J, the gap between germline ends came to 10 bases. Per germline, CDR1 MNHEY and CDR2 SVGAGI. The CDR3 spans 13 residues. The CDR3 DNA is TGTGCCAGCAGTTACTCCGCAGGCAGAGAAGCTTTCTTT. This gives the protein CASSYSAGREAFF.

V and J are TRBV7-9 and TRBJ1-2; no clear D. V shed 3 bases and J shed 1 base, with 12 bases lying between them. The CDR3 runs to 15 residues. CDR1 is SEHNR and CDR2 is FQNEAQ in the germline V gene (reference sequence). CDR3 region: CASSLATDFNYGYTF. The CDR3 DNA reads TGTGCCAGCAGCTTGGCCACAGATTTTAACTATGGCTACACCTTC.

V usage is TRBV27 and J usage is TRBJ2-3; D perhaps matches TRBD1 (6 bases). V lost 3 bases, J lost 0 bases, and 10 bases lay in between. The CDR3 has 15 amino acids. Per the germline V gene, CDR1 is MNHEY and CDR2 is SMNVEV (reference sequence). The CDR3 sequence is CASSFDRPSTDTQYF. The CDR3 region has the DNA TGTGCCAGCAGTTTTGACAGGCCTAGCACAGATACGCAGTATTTT.

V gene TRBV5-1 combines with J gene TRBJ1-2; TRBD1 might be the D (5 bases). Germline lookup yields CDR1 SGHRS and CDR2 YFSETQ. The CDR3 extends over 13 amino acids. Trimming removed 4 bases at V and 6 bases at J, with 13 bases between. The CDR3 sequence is CASSQSGLDGYTF. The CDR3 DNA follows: TGCGCCAGCAGCCAATCGGGACTGGATGGCTACACCTTC.

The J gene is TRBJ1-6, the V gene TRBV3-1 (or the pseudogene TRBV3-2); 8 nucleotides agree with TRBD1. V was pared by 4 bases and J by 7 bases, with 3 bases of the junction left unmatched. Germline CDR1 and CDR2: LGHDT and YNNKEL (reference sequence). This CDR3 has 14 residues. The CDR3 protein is CASSLDRGNSPLHF. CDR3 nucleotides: TGTGCCAGCAGCCTCGACAGGGGAAATTCACCCCTCCACTTT.

The CDR3 nucleotides are TGTGCCAGCAGGCGAACTGGCAGGTTCAATCAGCCCCAGCATTTT. Translating it yields CASRRTGRFNQPQHF. This sequence joins TRBV28 and TRBJ1-5; D is undetermined. Trimming shortened V by 6 bases and J by 3 bases, and 15 bases separated the two germline ends. Per the germline V gene, CDR1 is MDHEN and CDR2 is SYDVKM. This CDR3 comprises 15 residues.

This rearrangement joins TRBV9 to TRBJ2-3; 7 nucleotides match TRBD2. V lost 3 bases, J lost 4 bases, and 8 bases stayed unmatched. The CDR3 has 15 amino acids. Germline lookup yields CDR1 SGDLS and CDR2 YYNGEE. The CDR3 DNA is TGTGCCAGCAGCGGAAGCGGGGTTGCTGCAGATACGCAGTATTTT. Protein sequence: CASSGSGVAADTQYF.

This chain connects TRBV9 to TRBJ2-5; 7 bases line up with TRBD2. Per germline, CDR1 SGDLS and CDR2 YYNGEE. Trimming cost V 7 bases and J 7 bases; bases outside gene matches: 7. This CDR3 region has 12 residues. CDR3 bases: TGTGCCAGCGGGGGGGGTCGTGGGACCCAGTACTTC. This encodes CASGGGRGTQYF. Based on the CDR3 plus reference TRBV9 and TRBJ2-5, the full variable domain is DSGVTQTPKHLITATGQRVTLRCSPRSGDLSVYWYQQSLDQGLQFLIQYYNGEERAKGNILERFSAQQFPDLHSELNLSSLELGDSALYFCASGGGRGTQYFGPGTRLLVL.

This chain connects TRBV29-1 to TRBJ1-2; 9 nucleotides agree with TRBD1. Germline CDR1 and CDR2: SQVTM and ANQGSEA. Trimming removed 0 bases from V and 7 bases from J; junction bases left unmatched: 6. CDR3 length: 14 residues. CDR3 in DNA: TGCAGCGTTGAAGAGGGACAGGGTTTAGGTGGCTACACCTTC. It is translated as CSVEEGQGLGGYTF. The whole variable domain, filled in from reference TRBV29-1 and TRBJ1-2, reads SAVISQKPSRDICQRGTSLTIQCQVDSQVTMMFWYRQQPGQSLTLIATANQGSEATYESGFVIDKFPISRPNLTFSTLTVSNMSPEDSSIYLCSVEEGQGLGGYTFGSGTRLTVV.

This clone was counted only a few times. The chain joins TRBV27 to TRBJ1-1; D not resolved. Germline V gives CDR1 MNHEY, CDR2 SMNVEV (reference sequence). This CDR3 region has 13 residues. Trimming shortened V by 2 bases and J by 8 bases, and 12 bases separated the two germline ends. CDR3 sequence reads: CASSLRERTEAFF. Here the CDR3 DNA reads TGTGCCAGCAGTTTACGGGAGCGCACAGAAGCTTTCTTT.

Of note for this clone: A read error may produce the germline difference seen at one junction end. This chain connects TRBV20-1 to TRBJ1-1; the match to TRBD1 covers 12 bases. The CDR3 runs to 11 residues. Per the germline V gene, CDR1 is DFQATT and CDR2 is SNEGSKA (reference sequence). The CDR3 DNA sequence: TGCAGTGCGGAACCGGGACAGGGGGCTCACTTT. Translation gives CSAEPGQGAHF.

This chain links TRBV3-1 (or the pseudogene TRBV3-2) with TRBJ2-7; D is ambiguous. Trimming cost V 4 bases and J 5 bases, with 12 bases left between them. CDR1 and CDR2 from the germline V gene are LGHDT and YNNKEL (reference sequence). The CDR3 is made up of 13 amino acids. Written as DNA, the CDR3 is TGTGCCAGCAGCCGTGGGCAGTACGACGAGCAGTACTTC. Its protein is CASSRGQYDEQYF.

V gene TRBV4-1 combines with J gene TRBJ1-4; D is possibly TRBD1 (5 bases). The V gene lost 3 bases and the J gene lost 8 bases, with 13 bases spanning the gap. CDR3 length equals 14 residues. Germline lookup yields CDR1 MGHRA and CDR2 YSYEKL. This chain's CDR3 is CASSQFQGGEKLFF. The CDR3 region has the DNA TGCGCCAGCAGCCAGTTCCAGGGAGGCGAAAAACTGTTTTTT.

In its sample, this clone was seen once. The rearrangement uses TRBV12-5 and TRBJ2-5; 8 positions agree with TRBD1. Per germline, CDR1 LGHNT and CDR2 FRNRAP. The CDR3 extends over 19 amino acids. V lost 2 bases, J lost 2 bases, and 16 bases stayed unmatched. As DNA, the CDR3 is TGTGCTAGTGGTTTGCTTTGGACAGGGTACACTGAGAAACAAGAGACCCAGTACTTC. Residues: CASGLLWTGYTEKQETQYF. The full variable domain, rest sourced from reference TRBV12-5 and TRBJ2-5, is DARVTQTPRHKVTEMGQEVTMRCQPILGHNTVFWYRQTMMQGLELLAYFRNRAPLDDSGMPKDRFSAEMPDATLATLKIQPSEPRDSAVYFCASGLLWTGYTEKQETQYFGPGTRLLVL.

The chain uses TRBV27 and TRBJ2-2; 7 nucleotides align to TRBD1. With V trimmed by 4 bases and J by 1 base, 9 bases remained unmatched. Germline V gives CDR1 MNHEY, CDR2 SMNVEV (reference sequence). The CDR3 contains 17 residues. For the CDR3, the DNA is TGTGCCAGCAGTTCACAGACCGGGACAGAGAACACCGGGGAGCTGTTTTTT. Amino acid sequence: CASSSQTGTENTGELFF.

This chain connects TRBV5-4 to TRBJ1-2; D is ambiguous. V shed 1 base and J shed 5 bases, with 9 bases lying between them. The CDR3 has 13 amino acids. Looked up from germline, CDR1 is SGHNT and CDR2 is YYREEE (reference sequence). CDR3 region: CASSLMFQYGYTF. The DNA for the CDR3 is TGTGCCAGCAGCTTGATGTTCCAGTATGGCTACACCTTC.

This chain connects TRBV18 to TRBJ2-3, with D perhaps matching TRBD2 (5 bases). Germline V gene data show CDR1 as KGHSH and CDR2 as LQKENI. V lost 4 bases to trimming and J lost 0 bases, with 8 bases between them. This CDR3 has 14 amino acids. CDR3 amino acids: CASSLSGSTDTQYF. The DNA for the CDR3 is TGTGCCAGCTCACTATCGGGGAGCACAGATACGCAGTATTTT.

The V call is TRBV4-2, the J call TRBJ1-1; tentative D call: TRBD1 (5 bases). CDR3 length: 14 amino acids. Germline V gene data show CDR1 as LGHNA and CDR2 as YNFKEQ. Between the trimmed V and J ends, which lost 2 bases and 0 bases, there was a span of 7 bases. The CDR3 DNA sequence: TGTGCCAGCAGCCAAAAACAGGTGAACACTGAAGCTTTCTTT. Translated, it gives CASSQKQVNTEAFF.

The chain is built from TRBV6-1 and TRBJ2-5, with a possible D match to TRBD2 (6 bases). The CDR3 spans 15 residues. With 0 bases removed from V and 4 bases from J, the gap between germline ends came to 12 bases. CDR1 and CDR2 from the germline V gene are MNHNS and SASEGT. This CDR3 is CASSEARGLAETQYF. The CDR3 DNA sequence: TGTGCCAGCAGTGAAGCGCGGGGTTTGGCAGAGACCCAGTACTTC.

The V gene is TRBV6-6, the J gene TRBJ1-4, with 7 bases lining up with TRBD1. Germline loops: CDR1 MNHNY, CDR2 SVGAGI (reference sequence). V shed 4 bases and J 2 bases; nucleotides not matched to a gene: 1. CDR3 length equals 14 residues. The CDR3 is CASSLTGTNEKLFF. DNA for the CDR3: TGTGCCAGCAGTTTGACAGGGACTAATGAAAAACTGTTTTTT.

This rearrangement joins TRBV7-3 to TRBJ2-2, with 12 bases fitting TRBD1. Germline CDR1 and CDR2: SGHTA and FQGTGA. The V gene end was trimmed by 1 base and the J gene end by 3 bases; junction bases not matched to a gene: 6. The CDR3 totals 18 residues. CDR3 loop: CASSLMGTGGDYTGELFF. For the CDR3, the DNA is TGTGCCAGCAGCTTAATGGGGACAGGGGGCGATTACACCGGGGAGCTGTTTTTT.

CDR3 sequence (DNA): TGTGCCAGCAGCGTCAGGAAATTGGGTTCACCCCTCCACTTT. Residues: CASSVRKLGSPLHF. This chain uses TRBV5-4 with TRBJ1-6, with unresolved D. CDR1 is SGHNT, CDR2 YYREEE, per germline (reference sequence). The CDR3 extends over 14 amino acids. V lost 4 bases and J lost 9, with 14 bases in between. Based on the CDR3 plus reference TRBV5-4 and TRBJ1-6, the full variable domain is ETGVTQSPTHLIKTRGQQVTLRCSSQSGHNTVSWYQQALGQGPQFIFQYYREEENGRGNFPPRFSGLQFPNYSSELNVNALELDDSALYLCASSVRKLGSPLHFGNGTRLTVT.

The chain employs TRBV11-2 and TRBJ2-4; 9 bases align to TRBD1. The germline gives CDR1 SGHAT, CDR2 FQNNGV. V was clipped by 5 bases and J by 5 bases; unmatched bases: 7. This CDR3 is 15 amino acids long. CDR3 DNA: TGTGCCAGCAGCCAGGCTGGGACAGGGCAAAACATTCAGTACTTC. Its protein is CASSQAGTGQNIQYF.

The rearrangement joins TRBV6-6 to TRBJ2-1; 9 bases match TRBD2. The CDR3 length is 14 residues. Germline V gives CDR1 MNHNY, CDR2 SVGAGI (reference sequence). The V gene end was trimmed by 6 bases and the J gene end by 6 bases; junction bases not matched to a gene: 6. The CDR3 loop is CASSPRGGTNEQFF. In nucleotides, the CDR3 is TGTGCCAGCAGCCCGCGGGGGGGCACCAATGAGCAGTTCTTC.

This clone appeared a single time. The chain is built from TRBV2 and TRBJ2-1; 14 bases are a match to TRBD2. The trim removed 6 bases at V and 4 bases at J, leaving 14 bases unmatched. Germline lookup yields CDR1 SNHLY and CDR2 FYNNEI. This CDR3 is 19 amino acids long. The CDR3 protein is CASSLMTSGGASGYNEQFF. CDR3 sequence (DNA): TGTGCCAGCAGCCTGATGACTAGCGGGGGGGCCAGTGGGTACAATGAGCAGTTCTTC.

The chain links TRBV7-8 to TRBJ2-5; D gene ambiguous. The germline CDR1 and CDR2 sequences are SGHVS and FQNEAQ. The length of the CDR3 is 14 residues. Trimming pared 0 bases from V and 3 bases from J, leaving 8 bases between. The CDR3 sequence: CASSLASRKETQYF. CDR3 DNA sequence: TGTGCCAGCAGCTTAGCTTCCAGGAAAGAGACCCAGTACTTC. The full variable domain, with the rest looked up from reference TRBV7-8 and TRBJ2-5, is GAGVSQSPRYKVAKRGQDVALRCDPISGHVSLFWYQQALGQGPEFLTYFQNEAQLDKSGLPSDRFFAERPEGSVSTLKIQRTQQEDSAVYLCASSLASRKETQYFGPGTRLLVL.

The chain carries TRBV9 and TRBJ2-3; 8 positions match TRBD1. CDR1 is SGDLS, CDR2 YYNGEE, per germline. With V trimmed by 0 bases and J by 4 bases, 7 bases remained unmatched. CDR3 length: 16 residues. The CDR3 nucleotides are TGTGCCAGCAGCGTAGGACAGGGGTTTTTTTCAGATACGCAGTATTTT. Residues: CASSVGQGFFSDTQYF.